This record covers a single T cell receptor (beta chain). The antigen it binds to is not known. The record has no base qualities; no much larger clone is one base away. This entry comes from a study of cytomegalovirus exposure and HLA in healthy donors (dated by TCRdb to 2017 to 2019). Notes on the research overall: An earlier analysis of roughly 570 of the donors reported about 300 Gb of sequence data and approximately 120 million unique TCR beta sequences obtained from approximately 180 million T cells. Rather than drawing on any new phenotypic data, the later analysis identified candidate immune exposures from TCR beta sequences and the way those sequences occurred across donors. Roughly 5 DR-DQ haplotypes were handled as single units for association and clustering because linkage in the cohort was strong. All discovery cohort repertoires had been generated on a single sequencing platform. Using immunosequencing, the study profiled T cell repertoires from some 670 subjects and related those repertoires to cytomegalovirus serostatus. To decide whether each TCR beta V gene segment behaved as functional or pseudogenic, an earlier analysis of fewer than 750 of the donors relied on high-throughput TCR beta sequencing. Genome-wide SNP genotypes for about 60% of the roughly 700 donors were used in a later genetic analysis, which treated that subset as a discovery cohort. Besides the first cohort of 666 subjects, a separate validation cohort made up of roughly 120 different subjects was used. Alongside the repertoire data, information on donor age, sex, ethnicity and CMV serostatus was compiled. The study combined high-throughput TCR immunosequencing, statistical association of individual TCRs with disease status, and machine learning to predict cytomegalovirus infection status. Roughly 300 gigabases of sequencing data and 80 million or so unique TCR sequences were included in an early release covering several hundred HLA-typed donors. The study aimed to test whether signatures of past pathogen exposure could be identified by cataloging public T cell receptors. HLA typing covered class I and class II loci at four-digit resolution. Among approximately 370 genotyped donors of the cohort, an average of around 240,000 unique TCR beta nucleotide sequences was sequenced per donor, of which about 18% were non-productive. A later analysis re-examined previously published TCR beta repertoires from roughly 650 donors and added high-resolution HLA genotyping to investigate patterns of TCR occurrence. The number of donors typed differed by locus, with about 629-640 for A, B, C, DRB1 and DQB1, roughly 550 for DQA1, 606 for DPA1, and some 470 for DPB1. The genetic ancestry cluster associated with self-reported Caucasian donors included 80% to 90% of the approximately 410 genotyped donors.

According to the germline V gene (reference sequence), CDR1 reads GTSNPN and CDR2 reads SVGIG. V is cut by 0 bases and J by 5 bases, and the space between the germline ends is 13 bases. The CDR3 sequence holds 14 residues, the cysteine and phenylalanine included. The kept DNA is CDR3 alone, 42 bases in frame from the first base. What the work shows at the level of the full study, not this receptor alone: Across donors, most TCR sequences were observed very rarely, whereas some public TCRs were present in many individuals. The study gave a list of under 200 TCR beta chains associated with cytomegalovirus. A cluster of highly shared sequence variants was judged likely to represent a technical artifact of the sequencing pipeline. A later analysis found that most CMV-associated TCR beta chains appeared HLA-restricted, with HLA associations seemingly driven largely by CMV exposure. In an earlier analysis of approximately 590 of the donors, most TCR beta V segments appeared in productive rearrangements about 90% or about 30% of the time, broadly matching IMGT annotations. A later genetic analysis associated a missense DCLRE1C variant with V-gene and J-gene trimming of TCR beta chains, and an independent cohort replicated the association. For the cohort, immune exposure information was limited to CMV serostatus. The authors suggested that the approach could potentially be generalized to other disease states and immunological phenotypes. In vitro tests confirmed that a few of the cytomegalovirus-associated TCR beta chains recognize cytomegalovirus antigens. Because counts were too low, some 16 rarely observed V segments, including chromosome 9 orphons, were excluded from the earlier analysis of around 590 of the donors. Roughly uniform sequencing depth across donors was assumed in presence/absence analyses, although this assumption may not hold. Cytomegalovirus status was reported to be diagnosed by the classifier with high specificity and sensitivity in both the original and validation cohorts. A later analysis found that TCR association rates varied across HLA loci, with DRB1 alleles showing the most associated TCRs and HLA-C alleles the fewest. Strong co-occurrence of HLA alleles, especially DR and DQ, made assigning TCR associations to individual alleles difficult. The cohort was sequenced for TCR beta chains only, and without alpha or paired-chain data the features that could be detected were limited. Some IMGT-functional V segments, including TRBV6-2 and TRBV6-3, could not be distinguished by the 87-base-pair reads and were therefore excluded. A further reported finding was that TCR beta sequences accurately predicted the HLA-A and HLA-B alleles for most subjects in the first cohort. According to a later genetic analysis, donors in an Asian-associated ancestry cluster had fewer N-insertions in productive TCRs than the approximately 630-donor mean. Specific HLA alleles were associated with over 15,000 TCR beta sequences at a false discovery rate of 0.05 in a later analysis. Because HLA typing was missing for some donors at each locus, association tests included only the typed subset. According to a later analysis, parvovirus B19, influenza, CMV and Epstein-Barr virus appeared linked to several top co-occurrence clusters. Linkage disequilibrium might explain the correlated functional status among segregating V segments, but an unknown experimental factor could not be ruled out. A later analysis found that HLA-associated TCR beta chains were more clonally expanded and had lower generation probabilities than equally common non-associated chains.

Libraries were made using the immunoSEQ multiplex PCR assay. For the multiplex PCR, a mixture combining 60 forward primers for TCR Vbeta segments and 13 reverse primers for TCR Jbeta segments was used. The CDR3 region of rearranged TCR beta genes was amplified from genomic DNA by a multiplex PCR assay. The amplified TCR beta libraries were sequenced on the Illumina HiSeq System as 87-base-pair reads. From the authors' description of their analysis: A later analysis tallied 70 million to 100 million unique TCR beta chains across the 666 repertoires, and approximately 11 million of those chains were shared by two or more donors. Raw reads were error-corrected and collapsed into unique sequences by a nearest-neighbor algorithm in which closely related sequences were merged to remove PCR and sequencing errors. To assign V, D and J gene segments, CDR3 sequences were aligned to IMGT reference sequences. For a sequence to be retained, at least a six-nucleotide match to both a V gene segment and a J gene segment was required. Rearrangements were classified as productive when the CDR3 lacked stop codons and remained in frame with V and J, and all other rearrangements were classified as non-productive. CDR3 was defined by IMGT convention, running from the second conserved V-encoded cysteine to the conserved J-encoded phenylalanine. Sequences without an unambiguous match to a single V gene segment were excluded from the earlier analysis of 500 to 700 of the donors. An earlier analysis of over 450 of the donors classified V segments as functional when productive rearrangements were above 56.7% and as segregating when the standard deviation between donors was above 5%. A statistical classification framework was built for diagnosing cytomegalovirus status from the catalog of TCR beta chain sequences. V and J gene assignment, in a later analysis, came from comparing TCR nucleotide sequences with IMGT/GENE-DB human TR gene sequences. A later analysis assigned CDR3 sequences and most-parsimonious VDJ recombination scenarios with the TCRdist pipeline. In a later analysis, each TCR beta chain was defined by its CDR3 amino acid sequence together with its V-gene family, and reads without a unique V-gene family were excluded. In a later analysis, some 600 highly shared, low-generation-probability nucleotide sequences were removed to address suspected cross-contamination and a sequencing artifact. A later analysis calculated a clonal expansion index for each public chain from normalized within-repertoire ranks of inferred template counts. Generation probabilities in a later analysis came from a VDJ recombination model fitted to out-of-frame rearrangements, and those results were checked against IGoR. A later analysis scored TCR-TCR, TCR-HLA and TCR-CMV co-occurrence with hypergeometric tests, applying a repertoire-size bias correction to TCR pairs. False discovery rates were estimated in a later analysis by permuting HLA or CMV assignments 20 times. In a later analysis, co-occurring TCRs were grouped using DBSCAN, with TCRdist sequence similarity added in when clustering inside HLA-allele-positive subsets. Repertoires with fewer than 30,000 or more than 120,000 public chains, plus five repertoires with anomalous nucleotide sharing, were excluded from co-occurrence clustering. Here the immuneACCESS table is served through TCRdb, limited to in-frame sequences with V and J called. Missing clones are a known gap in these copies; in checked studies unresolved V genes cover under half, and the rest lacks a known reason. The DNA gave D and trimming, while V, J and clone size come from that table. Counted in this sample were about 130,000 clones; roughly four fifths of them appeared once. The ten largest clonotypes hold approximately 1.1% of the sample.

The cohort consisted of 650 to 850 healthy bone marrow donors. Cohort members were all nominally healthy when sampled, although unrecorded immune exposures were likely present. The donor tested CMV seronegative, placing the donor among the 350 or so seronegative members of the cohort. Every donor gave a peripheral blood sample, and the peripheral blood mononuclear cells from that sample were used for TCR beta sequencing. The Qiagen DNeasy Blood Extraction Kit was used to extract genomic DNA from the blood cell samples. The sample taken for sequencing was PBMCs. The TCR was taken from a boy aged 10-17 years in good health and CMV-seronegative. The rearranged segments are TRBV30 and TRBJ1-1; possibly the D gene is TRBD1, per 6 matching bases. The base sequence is TGTGCCTGGAGTGTCGTGGGGGCGAATACTGAAGCTTTCTTT. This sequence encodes CAWSVVGANTEAFF.